There are many counts of the clone carrying this T cell receptor beta chain. Antigen: not known. The data stem from a study of T cells in Graves' hyperthyroidism and ophthalmopathy. Study-level points and caveats: Most clonotypes expanded in thyroid above 0.001 were likewise present in blood.

Amplification yielded TCR beta CDR3 regions, with RNA transcripts as the source. First-round RT-PCR targeting the TCR CDR3 was performed with the HTBI primer set. MiXCR, applied by TCRdb to the multiplex PCR reads, yields one record per CDR3 protein. The table includes 700,000 to 850,000 distinct CDR3 sequences, over 35% detected once. Exclusion followed for patients with uncontrolled infection, other autoimmune disease, pregnancy or lactation. Clinical symptoms, serum thyroxine and TRAb, thyroid ultrasound and orbital computed tomography were used for the diagnoses. Extraction of PBMCs used 9 to 10 ml of fresh peripheral blood. The CDR3 has 15 residues. The trim removed 8 bases at V and 2 bases at J, leaving 5 bases unmatched. From germline, CDR1 is SEHNR and CDR2 FQNEAQ (reference sequence).

This TCR came from a woman between 40 and 55 years old with Graves' hyperthyroidism. The rearrangement links TRBV7-9 to TRBJ2-2, with 10 positions matching TRBD2. Sample: blood. CDR3 residues: CASSKLAGNTGELFF. The CDR3 DNA follows: TGTGCCAGCTCGAAACTAGCGGGAAACACCGGGGAGCTGTTTTTT.